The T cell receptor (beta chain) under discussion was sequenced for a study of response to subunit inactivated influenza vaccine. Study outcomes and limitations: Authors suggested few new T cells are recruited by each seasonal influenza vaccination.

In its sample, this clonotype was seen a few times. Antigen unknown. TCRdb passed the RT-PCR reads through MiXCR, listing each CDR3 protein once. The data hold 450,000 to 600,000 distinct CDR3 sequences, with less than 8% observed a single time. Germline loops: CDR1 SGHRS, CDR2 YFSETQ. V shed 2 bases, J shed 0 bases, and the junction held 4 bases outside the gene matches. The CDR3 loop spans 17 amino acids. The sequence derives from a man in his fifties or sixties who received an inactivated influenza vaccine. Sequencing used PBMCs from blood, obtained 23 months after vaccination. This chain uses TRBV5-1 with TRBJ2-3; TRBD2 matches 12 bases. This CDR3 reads CASSFAGLAGSTDTQYF. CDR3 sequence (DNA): TGCGCCAGCAGCTTCGCCGGACTAGCGGGGAGCACAGATACGCAGTATTTT.